One sample yielded the 10 T cell receptor beta chains listed below, sequenced in a study of blood T cell repertoires in COVID-19. Here immunoSEQ multiplex PCR was the method, and the copy in TCRdb shows in-frame clones only, minus some. The data contain 200,000 to 250,000 clones, 75% to 85% of them singletons. The sample consisted of peripheral blood. The source of these receptors is a woman of 80 years or more with COVID-19, enrolled during active disease.

The chain has TRBV5-1 and TRBJ2-1, with D possibly being TRBD1 (5 bases). V lost 4 bases and J lost 5, with 10 bases in between. This CDR3 contains 13 residues. Per the germline V gene, CDR1 is SGHRS and CDR2 is YFSETQ. This chain's CDR3 is CASSLGQHNEQFF. The CDR3 nucleotides are TGCGCCAGCAGCCTCGGACAACACAATGAGCAGTTCTTC.

This chain uses TRBV7-2 with TRBJ1-6, with D perhaps matching TRBD1 (6 bases). V was cut by 5 bases and J by 7 bases, with 15 bases left in between. The germline V gene encodes CDR1 SGHTA and CDR2 FQGNSA. The CDR3 extends over 15 amino acids. CDR3 protein: CASSPRPGANSPLHF. As DNA, the CDR3 is TGTGCCAGCAGCCCCCGCCCAGGGGCGAATTCACCCCTCCACTTT.

The chain is built from TRBV6-2 or TRBV6-3 and TRBJ2-7; 12 bases fit TRBD2. The CDR3 covers 16 residues. Germline-derived CDR1 and CDR2 are MNHEY and SVGEGT. V was pared by 2 bases and J by 2 bases, with 4 bases of the junction left unmatched. CDR3 DNA sequence: TGTGCCAGCAGTTACCTGAGACTAGCGGGAGCCTACGAGCAGTACTTC. It is translated as CASSYLRLAGAYEQYF.

The CDR3 is CASSPRVGGTYEQYF. The CDR3 DNA is TGTGCCAGCAGCCCCAGAGTGGGCGGGACCTACGAGCAGTACTTC. The rearrangement uses TRBV9 and TRBJ2-7; possibly TRBD2 for D (6 bases). In germline, CDR1 is SGDLS, CDR2 YYNGEE. The CDR3 totals 15 residues. V lost 4 bases and J lost 2, with 16 bases in between.

The chain carries TRBV27 and TRBJ1-1; D remains unclear. The CDR3 length is 13 residues. Germline V gene data show CDR1 as MNHEY and CDR2 as SMNVEV (reference sequence). Trimming shortened V by 7 bases and J by 4 bases, and 13 bases separated the two germline ends. This CDR3 reads CASTSRGSTEAFF. DNA for the CDR3: TGTGCCAGCACCTCACGGGGTAGCACTGAAGCTTTCTTT.

The J gene is TRBJ1-5, the V gene TRBV4-1; D remains unclear. The CDR3 has 14 amino acids. Trimming removed 3 bases from V and 0 bases from J, with 6 bases in between. The V gene's germline CDR1 is MGHRA and CDR2 YSYEKL. The DNA for the CDR3 is TGCGCCAGCAGCCAGGCAGGTAGCAATCAGCCCCAGCATTTT. Translating gives CASSQAGSNQPQHF.

This chain links TRBV6-5 with TRBJ2-3; TRBD2 aligns across 10 bases. The germline V gene has CDR1 MNHEY and CDR2 SVGAGI. The CDR3 is 14 residues long. V lost 5 bases, J lost 5 bases, and 4 bases stayed unmatched. The DNA of the CDR3 is TGTGCCAGCAGTCGCAGCGGGAGGGTAGATACGCAGTATTTT. Translated: CASSRSGRVDTQYF.

The sample holds one count of this clone. The chain couples TRBV14 to TRBJ1-1; TRBD1 is a possible D gene (5 bases). This CDR3 has 14 amino acids. Germline assignment: CDR1 SGHDN and CDR2 FVKESK. Trimming left V 0 bases short and J 11 bases short, with 16 bases between. CDR3 nucleotide sequence: TGTGCCAGCAGCCAAGATCTCAGGGTTCAACGTGCTTTCTTT. Amino acid sequence: CASSQDLRVQRAFF.

The rearrangement uses TRBV7-9 and TRBJ1-5, with TRBD1 matching over 9 bases. Germline V gene data show CDR1 as SEHNR and CDR2 as FQNEAQ (reference sequence). The CDR3 is made up of 14 amino acids. The ends lost 1 base at V and 6 bases at J; junction bases unmatched: 1. The DNA for the CDR3 is TGTGCCAGCAGCTTAGACAGGGGGCCTCAGCCCCAGCATTTT. Translated: CASSLDRGPQPQHF.

The V gene is TRBV5-1, the J gene TRBJ2-6; perhaps TRBD2 as D (5 bases). Trimming removed 3 bases from V and 0 bases from J, with 13 bases in between. Per germline, CDR1 SGHRS and CDR2 YFSETQ. The CDR3 sequence is 17 residues long. CDR3 nucleotides: TGCGCCAGCAGCTCCAGAGGGCTAGACTCTGGGGCCAACGTCCTGACTTTC. Its protein is CASSSRGLDSGANVLTF.